The source of this TCR beta chain is a study of cytomegalovirus exposure and HLA in healthy donors. General study points: Presence/absence analyses assumed roughly uniform sequencing depth across donors. Diagnosis of cytomegalovirus status made by the classifier reportedly showed high specificity and sensitivity. CMV serostatus was the only recorded immune exposure for donors.

Primers: 60 Vbeta forward and 13 Jbeta reverse. TCRdb's table, derived via immunoSEQ multiplex PCR, lists solely in-frame clones and lacks some. The table includes around 160,000 clones, about 65% detected once. Although they were nominally healthy when sampled, donors likely had unrecorded immune exposures. Remarks on this clone: What it binds is unknown.

The CDR3 has 16 residues. Germline V gene lookup returns CDR1 SEHNR and CDR2 FQNEAQ (reference sequence). Trimming left V 2 bases short and J 3 bases short, with 17 bases between. The specimen sequenced was PBMCs. The rearrangement uses TRBV7-9 and TRBJ2-7; D gene uncertain. This clonotype was sampled from a woman between 18 and 30 years old in good health and CMV-seropositive. DNA for the CDR3: TGTGCCAGCAGCTTATATCGATCGTTCCGTAGCTACGAGCAGTACTTC. This encodes CASSLYRSFRSYEQYF.